These 25 T cell receptor beta chains came from one sample sequenced in a study of vaccination effects on CD4 cells after COVID-19. These receptors have no known antigen. Libraries were prepared by immunoSEQ multiplex PCR; TCRdb keeps only in-frame clonotypes and omits some of them. The sample consists of 50,000 to 75,000 clones, 70% to 80% of them appearing once. Subsequent to a culture period of approximately 11 days, CD4+ T cells were isolated. The sequenced sample was CD4+ T cells from PBMCs cultured without peptide, obtained before COVID-19 vaccination. These receptors originate from a human donor who received a COVID-19 vaccine.

The genes are TRBV2 and TRBJ1-2; D is perhaps TRBD1 (5 bases). CDR1 SNHLY and CDR2 FYNNEI come from the germline V gene. This CDR3 has 15 residues. Trimming shortened V by 2 bases and J by 0 bases, and 10 bases separated the two germline ends. CDR3 DNA sequence: TGTGCCAGCAGTGAAATCCGGGGGGCTAACTATGGCTACACCTTC. Protein sequence: CASSEIRGANYGYTF.

This clone was observed a single time. The rearrangement uses TRBV27 and TRBJ2-1; D gene uncertain. The CDR3 has 14 amino acids. V was trimmed by 1 base and J by 7 bases, leaving 11 bases between them. Germline V lookup: CDR1 MNHEY, CDR2 SMNVEV (reference sequence). CDR3 DNA: TGTGCCAGCAGTTTATTTCGGGTGAGAAATGAGCAGTTCTTC. Translated, it gives CASSLFRVRNEQFF.

The chain has TRBV2 and TRBJ1-1; 7 nucleotides agree with TRBD1. Per germline, CDR1 SNHLY and CDR2 FYNNEI. The trim removed 5 bases at V and 0 bases at J, leaving 9 bases unmatched. The CDR3 covers 16 residues. The CDR3 DNA is TGTGCCAGCAGTCGGGACAGCCTGGCGGTGAACACTGAAGCTTTCTTT. Residues: CASSRDSLAVNTEAFF. Based on the CDR3 plus reference TRBV2 and TRBJ1-1, the full variable domain is EPEVTQTPSHQVTQMGQEVILRCVPISNHLYFYWYRQILGQKVEFLVSFYNNEISEKSEIFDDQFSVERPDGSNFTLKIRSTKLEDSAMYFCASSRDSLAVNTEAFFGQGTRLTVV.

This sequence joins TRBV5-1 and TRBJ1-2; TRBD1 aligns across 11 bases. Germline V lookup: CDR1 SGHRS, CDR2 YFSETQ. J was trimmed by 3 bases and V by 4 bases; bases with no gene match: 5. There are 15 residues in the CDR3. The CDR3 DNA follows: TGCGCCAGCAGCCAAGGACAGGGGGCCTACTATGGCTACACCTTC. This codes for CASSQGQGAYYGYTF.

This clone was seen a few times. The chain has TRBV19 and TRBJ1-5, with D uncertain. V was trimmed by 8 bases and J by 7 bases, leaving 9 bases between them. The CDR3 runs 11 residues. Germline loops: CDR1 LNHDA, CDR2 SQIVND (reference sequence). For the CDR3, the DNA is TGTGCCAGTGGAGCCTACCAGCCCCAGCATTTT. Protein product: CASGAYQPQHF. The entire variable domain, with the rest obtained from reference TRBV19 and TRBJ1-5, is as follows: DGGITQSPKYLFRKEGQNVTLSCEQNLNHDAMYWYRQDPGQGLRLIYYSQIVNDFQKGDIAEGYSVSREKKESFPLTVTSAQKNPTAFYLCASGAYQPQHFGDGTRLSIL.

CDR3 sequence reads: CASEHNYGYTF. CDR3 bases: TGTGCCAGCGAGCATAACTATGGCTACACCTTC. This chain links TRBV7-6 with TRBJ1-2, with D hard to call. Trimming cost V 8 bases and J 1 base, with 5 bases left between them. This CDR3 has 11 residues. From germline, CDR1 is SGHVS and CDR2 FNYEAQ.

The chain joins TRBV18 to TRBJ2-1; D ambiguous. Trimming removed 5 bases from V and 0 bases from J, with 11 bases in between. The CDR3 spans 15 residues. Germline CDR1 is KGHSH and CDR2 is LQKENI. CDR3 DNA sequence: TGTGCCAGCTCAGACTCAGGTTACTCCTACAATGAGCAGTTCTTC. It encodes CASSDSGYSYNEQFF.

The V gene is TRBV19, the J gene TRBJ2-1, with 7 bases matching TRBD1. This CDR3 spans 12 amino acids. Germline CDR1 LNHDA, CDR2 SQIVND (reference sequence). The J segment lost 10 bases and the V segment lost 4 bases, leaving 4 bases of the junction unmatched. CDR3 sequence: CASSTRTGEQFF. CDR3 nucleotide sequence: TGTGCCAGTAGTACGAGGACAGGAGAGCAGTTCTTC.

V usage is TRBV7-2 and J usage is TRBJ1-2; a weak D match, TRBD1 (6 bases). V was cut by 0 bases and J by 2 bases, with 10 bases left in between. Germline lookup yields CDR1 SGHTA and CDR2 FQGNSA. This CDR3 is 15 amino acids long. The CDR3 here is CASSLAAGENYGYTF. DNA for the CDR3: TGTGCCAGCAGCTTAGCGGCAGGGGAAAACTATGGCTACACCTTC.

The count of this clone is one. The J gene is TRBJ2-6, the V gene TRBV6-5; D remains ambiguous. This CDR3 is built from 14 residues. Germline V lookup: CDR1 MNHEY, CDR2 SVGAGI. Between the trimmed V and J ends, which lost 7 bases and 3 bases, there was a span of 10 bases. The CDR3 coding sequence is TGTGCCAGCAACAAGGCGTTTGGGGCCAACGTCCTGACTTTC. Its translation: CASNKAFGANVLTF.

The chain joins TRBV5-6 to TRBJ1-1; D unresolved. The CDR3 spans 17 residues. Germline loops: CDR1 SGHDT, CDR2 YYEEEE. With 4 bases removed from V and 1 base from J, the gap between germline ends came to 20 bases. CDR3 region: CASSGGGRGNQNTEAFF. Written as DNA, the CDR3 is TGTGCCAGCAGCGGCGGTGGACGGGGTAATCAGAACACTGAAGCTTTCTTT.

The V gene is TRBV6-5, the J gene TRBJ1-3; perhaps TRBD1 as D (5 bases). The CDR3 covers 14 residues. V lost 6 bases, J lost 4 bases, and 13 bases lay in between. CDR1 and CDR2 (germline): MNHEY, SVGAGI. CDR3 residues: CASSLGAAGNTIYF. The CDR3 nucleotides read TGTGCCAGCAGCCTTGGGGCAGCGGGAAACACCATATATTTT.

This clone has a handful of counts. The chain links TRBV7-2 to TRBJ2-1; 8 bases match TRBD2. The CDR3 spans 16 residues. The ends lost 5 bases at V and 0 bases at J; junction bases unmatched: 6. Per the germline V gene, CDR1 is SGHTA and CDR2 is FQGNSA. CDR3 loop: CASSVAGLVSYNEQFF. Written as DNA, the CDR3 is TGTGCCAGCAGCGTCGCGGGACTAGTCTCCTACAATGAGCAGTTCTTC.

This chain links TRBV12-3 or TRBV12-4 with TRBJ2-7; no definite D call. This CDR3 comprises 13 residues. Trimming pared 2 bases from V and 2 bases from J, leaving 7 bases between. CDR3 amino acids: CASSLRNTYEQYV. CDR3 bases: TGTGCCAGCAGTTTACGAAATACCTACGAGCAGTACGTC.

The chain recombines TRBV18 with TRBJ1-2; D is unresolved. CDR3 length equals 15 residues. Trimming stripped 2 bases from V and 7 bases from J, with 17 bases between. Germline V gives CDR1 KGHSH, CDR2 LQKENI. The chain's CDR3 is CASSPRDRRNGGYTF. The CDR3 DNA follows: TGTGCCAGCTCACCAAGGGATAGAAGAAATGGTGGCTACACCTTC.

The genes are TRBV5-8 and TRBJ1-5; D gene ambiguous. CDR3 length: 14 amino acids. The ends were cut back, 1 base at V and 3 bases at J, with 8 bases in the middle. Germline lookup yields CDR1 SGHTS and CDR2 YDEGEE. The CDR3 sequence is CASSLWLPNQPQHF. The CDR3 coding sequence is TGTGCCAGCAGCTTGTGGCTCCCCAATCAGCCCCAGCATTTT.

The V and J genes are TRBV6-5 and TRBJ1-5; a weak D match, TRBD1 (5 bases). CDR3 length: 15 residues. V gave up 6 bases and J gave up 7 bases, with 19 bases separating them. Germline loops: CDR1 MNHEY, CDR2 SVGAGI. The CDR3 here is CASRSVPTGDQPQHF. CDR3 bases: TGTGCCAGCAGATCGGTCCCGACCGGGGACCAGCCCCAGCATTTT.

The chain uses TRBV6-6 and TRBJ2-1, with TRBD1 matching over 8 bases. J lost 13 bases, V lost 0 bases, and 2 bases had no gene match. From germline, CDR1 is MNHNY and CDR2 SVGAGI (reference sequence). This CDR3 is built from 12 residues. CDR3 region: CASSYSDRDQFF. For the CDR3, the DNA is TGTGCCAGCAGTTACTCGGACAGGGATCAGTTCTTC.

The chain employs TRBV6-2 or TRBV6-3 and TRBJ2-7; D could derive from TRBD1 or TRBD2 (5 bases each). V was shortened by 2 bases and J by 2 bases, with 10 bases between the two germline ends. The CDR3 is 14 amino acids. Germline loops: CDR1 MNHEY, CDR2 SVGEGT. The CDR3 protein is CASSYGGAAYEQYV. CDR3 in DNA: TGTGCCAGCAGTTACGGGGGAGCCGCCTACGAGCAGTACGTC.

The V gene is TRBV3-1 (or the pseudogene TRBV3-2), the J gene TRBJ1-6; a weak D match, TRBD1 (5 bases). The germline V gene has CDR1 LGHDT and CDR2 YNNKEL (reference sequence). The CDR3 spans 15 residues. V dropped 1 base and J dropped 6 bases, with 10 bases sitting between them. The DNA for the CDR3 is TGTGCCAGCAGCCAAGGTTTGGGGACTAATTCACCCCTCCACTTT. It encodes CASSQGLGTNSPLHF.

As DNA, the CDR3 is TGTGCCAGCAGTTTTAGGAGACCTGAAGCTTTCTTT. Encoded protein: CASSFRRPEAFF. The gene calls are TRBV12-3 or TRBV12-4 and TRBJ1-1; the D is unclear. The germline V and J ends were trimmed by 3 bases and 6 bases, with 8 bases remaining between them. The CDR3 runs 12 residues.

The chain is built from TRBV3-1 (or the pseudogene TRBV3-2) and TRBJ2-3, with D possibly TRBD2 on 7 matching bases. The CDR3 length is 17 residues. Trimming took off 0 bases at V and 5 bases at J, with 18 bases between the two ends. Germline V gives CDR1 LGHDT, CDR2 YNNKEL (reference sequence). The CDR3 protein is CASSQDWLGGAKDTQYF. For the CDR3, the DNA is TGTGCCAGCAGCCAAGATTGGTTGGGGGGGGCCAAAGATACGCAGTATTTT.

V usage is TRBV21-1 and J usage is TRBJ2-7; no check of the table's D call, TRBD1, against the DNA was made. TRBV21-1 is given as a pseudogene. The length of the CDR3 is 14 residues. The CDR3, as DNA: TGTGCCAGCAGCAACAGGACAGAGCCGTACGAGCAGTACGTC. Encoded protein: CASSNRTEPYEQYV.

The V and J genes are TRBV28 and TRBJ1-4; weak D call: TRBD1 (5 bases). The germline gives CDR1 MDHEN, CDR2 SYDVKM. Deletions cut 6 bases from V and 8 bases from J, with 13 bases between. This CDR3 is 13 amino acids long. The CDR3 is CASSASRDEKLFF. The CDR3 region has the DNA TGTGCCAGCAGCGCATCCCGGGACGAAAAACTGTTTTTT.

J is TRBJ2-1 and V is TRBV20-1, with a possible D match to TRBD2 (5 bases). Germline V gene lookup returns CDR1 DFQATT and CDR2 SNEGSKA (reference sequence). The CDR3 has 8 amino acids. Trimming took 6 bases from V and 15 from J, leaving 9 bases between them. In DNA form, the CDR3 reads TGCAGTGCCGAAGAGGGGTTCTTC. It is translated as CSAEEGFF.